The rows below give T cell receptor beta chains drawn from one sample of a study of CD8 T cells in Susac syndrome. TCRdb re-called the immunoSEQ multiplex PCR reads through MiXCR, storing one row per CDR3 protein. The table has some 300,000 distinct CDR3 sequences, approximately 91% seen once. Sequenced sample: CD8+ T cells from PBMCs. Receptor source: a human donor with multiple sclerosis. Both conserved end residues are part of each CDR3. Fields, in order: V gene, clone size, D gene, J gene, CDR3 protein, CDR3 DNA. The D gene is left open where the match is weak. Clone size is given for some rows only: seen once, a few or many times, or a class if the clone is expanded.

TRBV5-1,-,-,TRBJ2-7,CASRSGFEQYF,TGCGCCAGCAGATCGGGATTCGAGCAGTACTTC
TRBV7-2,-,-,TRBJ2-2,CASSYLGSGELFF,TGTGCCAGCAGCTACTTAGGCTCCGGGGAGCTGTTTTTT
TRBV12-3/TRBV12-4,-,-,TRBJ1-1,CASSLHLDTEAFF,TGTGCCAGCAGCTTACACCTTGACACTGAAGCTTTCTTT
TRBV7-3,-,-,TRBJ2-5,CASSSLGGWETQYF,TGTGCCAGCAGCTCATTGGGGGGCTGGGAGACCCAGTACTTC
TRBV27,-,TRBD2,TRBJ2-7,CASSARGAPYEQYF,TGTGCCAGCAGTGCGCGGGGGGCTCCCTACGAGCAGTACTTC
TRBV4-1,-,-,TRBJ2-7,CASSQDQGTTYEQYF,TGCGCCAGCAGCCAAGACCAGGGAACAACCTACGAGCAGTACTTC
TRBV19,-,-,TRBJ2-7,CASSSRTGIRYEQYF,TGTGCCAGTAGCAGCCGAACAGGGATCCGCTACGAGCAGTACTTC
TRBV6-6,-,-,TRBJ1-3,CASRLLGGGSGNTIYF,TGTGCCAGCAGGCTACTGGGGGGCGGCTCTGGAAACACCATATATTTT
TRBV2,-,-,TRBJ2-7,CASSGITSYEQYF,TGTGCCAGCAGTGGGATTACCTCCTACGAGCAGTACTTC
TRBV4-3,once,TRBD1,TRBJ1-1,CASSQEHRGISEAFF,TGCGCCAGCAGCCAAGAGCACAGGGGAATTTCTGAAGCTTTCTTT
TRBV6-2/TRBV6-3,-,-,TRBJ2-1,CASSYSRVVNEQFF,TGTGCCAGCAGTTATTCCAGGGTGGTCAATGAGCAGTTCTTC